Shown below are 29 T cell receptor beta chains from a single sample sequenced in a study of blood T cell repertoires in COVID-19 (dated by TCRdb to 2018 to 2021). Libraries were prepared through the immunoSEQ multiplex PCR assay. The immuneACCESS repertoire file appears here via TCRdb, limited to in-frame rearrangements. These files lack a portion of the clones; in checked studies, under half of the deficit traces to unresolved V genes, and the cause of the others is not known. The sample profile shows about 260,000 clones; approximately 86% of them were found once. Around 0.7% of the sample is held by the ten biggest clonotypes. Sequencing input: peripheral blood. The receptors derive from a human donor in a cohort sampled during active COVID-19.

This chain uses TRBV6-5 with TRBJ1-2; 8 bases line up with TRBD1. J gave up 5 bases and V 5 bases, and 7 bases lay outside the gene matches. The CDR3 has 14 amino acids. Germline assignment: CDR1 MNHEY and CDR2 SVGAGI. CDR3 nucleotides: TGTGCCAGCAGTAAGGACAGGGTGATTTATGGCTACACCTTC. As protein: CASSKDRVIYGYTF.

V is TRBV3-1 (or the pseudogene TRBV3-2) and J is TRBJ2-5, with unresolved D. CDR3 length: 14 residues. Germline CDR1 reads LGHDT; CDR2 reads YNNKEL (reference sequence). V lost 1 base and J lost 5, with 11 bases in between. In DNA form, the CDR3 reads TGTGCCAGCAGCCAAGTTGTGAACGGGGAGACCCAGTACTTC. Translation: CASSQVVNGETQYF.

The chain uses TRBV6-5 and TRBJ2-1; 9 bases agree with TRBD1. The CDR3 is made up of 15 amino acids. V shed 6 bases, J shed 6 bases, and the junction held 9 bases outside the gene matches. Germline CDR1 reads MNHEY; CDR2 reads SVGAGI. The CDR3 is CASRRDRVDGNEQFF. The CDR3 DNA sequence: TGTGCCAGCAGAAGGGACAGGGTTGACGGCAATGAGCAGTTCTTC.

This rearrangement joins TRBV7-8 to TRBJ1-5; TRBD1 aligns across 11 bases. The germline V gene encodes CDR1 SGHVS and CDR2 FQNEAQ. This CDR3 region has 21 residues. The J segment lost 3 bases and the V segment lost 7 bases, leaving 23 bases of the junction unmatched. CDR3 amino acids: CASTPGQGVRGGLGINQPQHF. For the CDR3, the DNA is TGTGCCAGCACCCCGGGACAGGGGGTTCGGGGTGGGCTCGGAATCAATCAGCCCCAGCATTTT.

V is TRBV4-1 and J is TRBJ1-6, with D unclear. Trimming took off 1 base at V and 3 bases at J, with 16 bases between the two ends. The CDR3 extends over 18 amino acids. Per the germline V gene, CDR1 is MGHRA and CDR2 is YSYEKL. The chain's CDR3 is CASSQGLHEEVYNSPLHF. In nucleotides, the CDR3 is TGCGCCAGCAGCCAAGGACTACATGAAGAGGTCTATAATTCACCCCTCCACTTT.

The V and J genes are TRBV24-1 and TRBJ2-2, with D unclear. CDR3 length: 11 amino acids. Per the germline V gene, CDR1 is KGHDR and CDR2 is SFDVKD. V lost 6 bases and J lost 6, with 4 bases in between. This CDR3 reads CATSFAGELFF. DNA for the CDR3: TGTGCCACCAGTTTCGCCGGGGAGCTGTTTTTT.

This clone was seen a single time. The V gene is TRBV5-4, the J gene TRBJ2-7; 8 positions agree with TRBD1. The germline CDR1 and CDR2 sequences are SGHNT and YYREEE (reference sequence). Trimming at V came to 3 bases and at J to 2 bases, leaving 4 bases not matched to a gene. The CDR3 consists of 14 residues. The CDR3: CASSSPGQAYEQYF. CDR3 nucleotide sequence: TGTGCCAGCAGCTCGCCGGGACAGGCCTACGAGCAGTACTTC.

V is TRBV28 and J is TRBJ2-5; the D gene is possibly TRBD2 (7 bases). V was shortened by 2 bases and J by 3 bases, with 25 bases between the two germline ends. The CDR3 sequence is 19 residues long. CDR1 is MDHEN and CDR2 is SYDVKM in the germline V gene. CDR3 bases: TGTGCCAGCAGTTTAGGGGGGGCGTTTGGGTTGGGGCCGGAAGAGACCCAGTACTTC. Protein product: CASSLGGAFGLGPEETQYF. Full variable domain (remainder filled in from reference TRBV28 and TRBJ2-5): DVKVTQSSRYLVKRTGEKVFLECVQDMDHENMFWYRQDPGLGLRLIYFSYDVKMKEKGDIPEGYSVSREKKERFSLILESASTNQTSMYLCASSLGGAFGLGPEETQYFGPGTRLLVL.

This chain connects TRBV7-8 to TRBJ1-6, with a tentative D call TRBD1 (6 bases). Germline V gives CDR1 SGHVS, CDR2 FQNEAQ. This CDR3 is built from 16 residues. V gave up 5 bases and J gave up 10 bases, with 21 bases separating them. The CDR3 reads CASSPNRDFLGSPLHF. DNA for the CDR3: TGTGCCAGCAGCCCTAACAGGGATTTTTTGGGCTCACCCCTCCACTTT.

The V call is TRBV10-3, the J call TRBJ2-7; D call uncertain. V lost 2 bases, J lost 6 bases, and 11 bases lay in between. This CDR3 is built from 13 residues. Germline-derived CDR1 and CDR2 are ENHRY and SYGVKD. Here the CDR3 reads CAISEDRGPEQYF. The CDR3 nucleotides read TGTGCCATCAGTGAGGATCGTGGCCCCGAGCAGTACTTC.

The chain recombines TRBV7-2 with TRBJ1-2, with a tentative D call TRBD1 (5 bases). CDR1 and CDR2 (germline): SGHTA, FQGNSA. The V end was cut by 3 bases, the J end by 2 bases, with 13 bases between. There are 15 residues in the CDR3. CDR3 sequence (DNA): TGTGCCAGCAGCTTGCACGGGGGGGGGAACTATGGCTACACCTTC. Its protein product is CASSLHGGGNYGYTF. The entire variable domain, with the rest obtained from reference TRBV7-2 and TRBJ1-2, is as follows: GAGVSQSPSNKVTEKGKDVELRCDPISGHTALYWYRQSLGQGLEFLIYFQGNSAPDKSGLPSDRFSAERTGGSVSTLTIQRTQQEDSAVYLCASSLHGGGNYGYTFGSGTRLTVV.

This clone was seen only a few times. The J gene is TRBJ2-1, the V gene TRBV10-1, with 10 nucleotides matching TRBD1. There are 13 residues in the CDR3. Germline V gene data show CDR1 as WNHNN and CDR2 as SYGVQD (reference sequence). V lost 8 bases, J lost 6 bases, and 4 bases stayed unmatched. DNA of the CDR3: TGCGCCAGCGGGACAGGGGATCCCAATGAGCAGTTCTTC. Protein product: CASGTGDPNEQFF.

This rearrangement joins TRBV6-6 to TRBJ1-6, with D uncertain. CDR3 size: 12 residues. Trimming left V 6 bases short and J 6 bases short, with 6 bases between. The germline gives CDR1 MNHNY, CDR2 SVGAGI (reference sequence). CDR3 nucleotide sequence: TGTGCCAGCAGAGGAGTTAATTCACCCCTCCACTTT. It specifies CASRGVNSPLHF.

The V and J genes are TRBV19 and TRBJ1-5; D may be TRBD1 (6 bases). This CDR3 is built from 14 residues. The V end lost 10 bases, the J end lost 7 bases, and 20 bases lay between the germline ends. Germline assignment: CDR1 LNHDA and CDR2 SQIVND (reference sequence). In DNA form, the CDR3 reads TGTGCCACCCCCGGGGGGCAGGGGTGCCAGCCCCAGCATTTT. This translates into CATPGGQGCQPQHF.

The chain links TRBV19 to TRBJ2-7; TRBD1 matches 10 bases. CDR3 length: 15 residues. V was clipped by 1 base and J by 0 bases; unmatched bases: 0. Germline loops: CDR1 LNHDA, CDR2 SQIVND (reference sequence). This chain's CDR3 is CASSIGDRGSYEQYF. CDR3 nucleotide sequence: TGTGCCAGTAGTATAGGGGACAGGGGCTCCTACGAGCAGTACTTC.

The gene calls are TRBV12-5 and TRBJ2-1; 11 bases agree with TRBD2. CDR1 LGHNT and CDR2 FRNRAP come from the germline V gene. The V and J ends lost 1 base and 9 bases, in that order; junction bases with no gene match: 11. There are 17 residues in the CDR3. CDR3 residues: CASGLGATSGRGGEQFF. CDR3 DNA sequence: TGTGCTAGTGGTTTGGGGGCCACTAGCGGGAGAGGGGGTGAGCAGTTCTTC. The whole variable domain, filled in from reference TRBV12-5 and TRBJ2-1, reads DARVTQTPRHKVTEMGQEVTMRCQPILGHNTVFWYRQTMMQGLELLAYFRNRAPLDDSGMPKDRFSAEMPDATLATLKIQPSEPRDSAVYFCASGLGATSGRGGEQFFGPGTRLTVL.

The rearrangement uses TRBV27 and TRBJ2-7, with D maybe TRBD1 (5 bases). The CDR3 consists of 13 residues. Germline lookup yields CDR1 MNHEY and CDR2 SMNVEV (reference sequence). V lost 1 base to trimming and J lost 3 bases, with 7 bases between them. The CDR3 DNA follows: TGTGCCAGCAGTTTATTAGGGGACTACGAGCAGTACTTC. Translated, it gives CASSLLGDYEQYF.

The V and J genes are TRBV5-1 and TRBJ1-1; 9 nucleotides line up with TRBD1. Trimming took 7 bases from V and 1 from J; bases not matched to a gene: 8. The CDR3 consists of 15 residues. From germline, CDR1 is SGHRS and CDR2 YFSETQ. For the CDR3, the DNA is TGCGCCAGCCGGACAGGGGATAATGGGAACACTGAAGCTTTCTTT. Translated: CASRTGDNGNTEAFF.

Of note for this clone: Without the conserved terminal phenylalanine or tryptophan, this CDR3 likely stems from a read error. The DNA is omitted, as the CDR3 cannot be located on it reliably, and the CDR3 follows TCRdb's listing. The rearrangement links TRBV4-3 to TRBJ2-7; the tabulated D call, TRBD2, remains unverified against the DNA. Germline CDR1 LGHNA, CDR2 YSLEER. Ends included, the CDR3 has 14 residues. The CDR3 loop is CASSHRDVLAGLSR.

J is TRBJ1-1 and V is TRBV3-1 (or the pseudogene TRBV3-2); TRBD1 might be the D (5 bases). The V gene lost 3 bases and the J gene lost 6 bases, with 11 bases spanning the gap. The CDR3 sequence is 13 residues long. Looked up from germline, CDR1 is LGHDT and CDR2 is YNNKEL (reference sequence). Here the CDR3 reads CASSQAGFAEAFF. In DNA, the CDR3 is TGTGCCAGCAGCCAGGCAGGGTTCGCTGAAGCTTTCTTT.

The genes are TRBV27 and TRBJ2-7; 8 bases line up with TRBD1. This CDR3 region has 16 residues. The V and J ends lost 5 bases and 4 bases, in that order; junction bases with no gene match: 13. The germline V gene encodes CDR1 MNHEY and CDR2 SMNVEV (reference sequence). The DNA of the CDR3 is TGTGCCAGCAGTCCATCTCAGGGGGCCCTAAGATACGAGCAGTACTTC. It specifies CASSPSQGALRYEQYF.

V and J are TRBV2 and TRBJ2-3, with 12 bases matching TRBD2. This CDR3 contains 17 residues. V dropped 4 bases and J dropped 6; count of bases not matched to a gene: 11. CDR1 and CDR2 (germline): SNHLY, FYNNEI. CDR3 DNA: TGTGCCAGCAGTGCTATTTGGGGACTAGCGGGTGATGATACGCAGTATTTT. Translated: CASSAIWGLAGDDTQYF.

This clone was seen a few times. The chain has TRBV5-1 and TRBJ1-6; weak D call: TRBD1 (5 bases). This CDR3 contains 14 residues. Germline lookup yields CDR1 SGHRS and CDR2 YFSETQ. Trimming stripped 2 bases from V and 6 bases from J, with 9 bases between. As DNA, the CDR3 is TGCGCCAGCAGCTTTTCCCAGGGTAATTCACCCCTCCACTTT. It is translated as CASSFSQGNSPLHF.

In this sample, this clone turned up once. The chain couples TRBV7-9 to TRBJ2-6; D might be TRBD1 (6 bases). Trimming pared 1 base from V and 1 base from J, leaving 11 bases between. CDR3 length equals 17 residues. CDR1 and CDR2 (germline): SEHNR, FQNEAQ (reference sequence). The CDR3 sequence is CASSLGTGNSGANVLTF. In DNA, the CDR3 is TGTGCCAGCAGCTTAGGAACAGGGAATTCTGGGGCCAACGTCCTGACTTTC.

The chain links TRBV7-2 to TRBJ2-7; 9 nucleotides agree with TRBD1. This CDR3 spans 14 amino acids. Looked up from germline, CDR1 is SGHTA and CDR2 is FQGNSA. Trimming took 5 bases from V and 4 from J; bases not matched to a gene: 6. The CDR3 spells CASSHGTGQYEQYF. Written as DNA, the CDR3 is TGTGCCAGCAGCCACGGGACAGGGCAATACGAGCAGTACTTC.

In this sample, this clone turned up a few times. The V and J genes are TRBV19 and TRBJ1-5; TRBD1 agrees at 7 bases. The trim removed 9 bases at V and 4 bases at J, leaving 6 bases unmatched. Germline CDR1 is LNHDA and CDR2 is SQIVND (reference sequence). The length of the CDR3 is 13 residues. In DNA, the CDR3 is TGTGCCAGCGGACAGGACTTTAATCAGCCCCAGCATTTT. Its protein is CASGQDFNQPQHF.

The rearrangement joins TRBV7-2 to TRBJ1-4; 9 bases agree with TRBD1. The CDR3 has 15 residues. The J segment lost 8 bases and the V segment lost 4 bases, leaving 8 bases of the junction unmatched. Germline CDR1 SGHTA, CDR2 FQGNSA. In DNA form, the CDR3 reads TGTGCCAGCAGCTCCCGACAGGGGGGAACCGAAAAACTGTTTTTT. Translating gives CASSSRQGGTEKLFF. The whole variable domain, filled in from reference TRBV7-2 and TRBJ1-4, reads GAGVSQSPSNKVTEKGKDVELRCDPISGHTALYWYRQSLGQGLEFLIYFQGNSAPDKSGLPSDRFSAERTGGSVSTLTIQRTQQEDSAVYLCASSSRQGGTEKLFFGSGTQLSVL.

For the CDR3, the DNA is TGTGCCAGCAGCTCTTTCTACGAGCAGTACTTC. This gives the protein CASSSFYEQYF. The chain uses TRBV5-6 and TRBJ2-7, with D unclear. Trimming left V 3 bases short and J 3 bases short, with 4 bases between. CDR1 is SGHDT, CDR2 YYEEEE, per germline. There are 11 residues in the CDR3.

The V gene is TRBV6-2 or TRBV6-3, the J gene TRBJ2-1; 9 bases agree with TRBD2. Trimming cost V 2 bases and J 3 bases; bases outside gene matches: 2. The CDR3 length is 15 residues. Germline V gene lookup returns CDR1 MNHEY and CDR2 SVGEGT. The CDR3: CASSYAGGDYNEQFF. CDR3 bases: TGTGCCAGCAGTTACGCGGGGGGGGACTACAATGAGCAGTTCTTC.